Included here is one T cell receptor (beta chain) sequence, with context. Enrolled through a virtual design, the participants were between about 18 and 100 years of age and came from about two dozen US areas. The sample originates from a study of blood T cell repertoires in COVID-19. Study-wide context: COVID-19 samples, acute and convalescent, were from the United States, Italy and Spain. Sample material is recorded as cDNA or gDNA derived from T cells, B-cell-depleted T cells, or PBMCs.

Sequencing was performed with immunoSEQ multiplex PCR; in TCRdb, only in-frame clones are kept and a portion is missing. The repertoire holds some 130,000 clones, with around 80% as singletons. Source material: PBMCs or T cells enriched from blood (not recorded which). The origin of this receptor is a man aged 35 to 55 with acute COVID-19.

CDR3 DNA sequence: TGTGCCAGCCGCCCCGGCCGGGGTGAAGCCGGGGAGCTGTTTTTT. It codes for CASRPGRGEAGELFF. The chain is built from TRBV27 and TRBJ2-2; the D gene is possibly TRBD2 (5 bases). CDR1 and CDR2 from the germline V gene are MNHEY and SMNVEV (reference sequence). Trimming took off 8 bases at V and 6 bases at J, with 19 bases between the two ends. There are 15 residues in the CDR3.